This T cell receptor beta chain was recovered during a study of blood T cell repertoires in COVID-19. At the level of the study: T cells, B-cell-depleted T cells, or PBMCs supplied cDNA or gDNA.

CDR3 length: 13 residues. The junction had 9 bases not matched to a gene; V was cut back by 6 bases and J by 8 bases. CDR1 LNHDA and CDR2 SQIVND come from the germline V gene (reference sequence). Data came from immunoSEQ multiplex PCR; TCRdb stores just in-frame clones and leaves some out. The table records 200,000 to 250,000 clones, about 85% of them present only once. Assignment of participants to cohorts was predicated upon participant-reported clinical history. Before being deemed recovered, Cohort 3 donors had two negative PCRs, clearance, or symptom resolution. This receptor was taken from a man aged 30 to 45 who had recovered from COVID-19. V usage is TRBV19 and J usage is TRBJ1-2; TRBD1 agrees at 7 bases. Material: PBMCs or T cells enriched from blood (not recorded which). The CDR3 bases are TGTGCCAGTAGCAGGGACAGAGTAAGGGGCTACACCTTC. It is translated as CASSRDRVRGYTF.